This entry lists 16 T cell receptor beta chains sequenced from one sample in a study of T cells in pancreatic ductal adenocarcinoma. Method: immunoSEQ multiplex PCR; TCRdb's copy keeps in-frame clones and lacks some. The repertoire consists of 25,000 to 35,000 clones, with around 90% occurring once and the leading ten covering 2.2%. No neoadjuvant therapy was given to the selected pancreatic ductal adenocarcinoma patients before their surgery. Sequences were obtained from PBMCs. All receptors come from a human donor with pancreatic ductal adenocarcinoma.

This chain links TRBV19 with TRBJ2-5, with D unclear. CDR1 LNHDA and CDR2 SQIVND come from the germline V gene (reference sequence). V shed 3 bases and J shed 5 bases, with 13 bases lying between them. CDR3 size: 14 residues. The CDR3 region has the DNA TGTGCCAGTAGTATCGGGTGGCAGAGGGAGACCCAGTACTTC. As protein: CASSIGWQRETQYF.

This clone was seen once. The rearrangement joins TRBV6-5 to TRBJ2-3; 7 bases are shared with TRBD1. Germline V gene data show CDR1 as MNHEY and CDR2 as SVGAGI. CDR3 size: 15 residues. V was pared by 6 bases and J by 6 bases, with 12 bases of the junction left unmatched. The CDR3: CASRSQGVRSDTQYF. In DNA, the CDR3 is TGTGCCAGCAGGTCTCAGGGGGTTAGGTCGGATACGCAGTATTTT.

This rearrangement joins TRBV2 to TRBJ2-1; no clear D gene. The V end lost 5 bases, the J end lost 4 bases, and 9 bases lay between the germline ends. CDR1 is SNHLY, CDR2 FYNNEI, per germline. CDR3 length: 13 residues. CDR3 loop: CASSNQVYNEQFF. In DNA, the CDR3 is TGTGCCAGCAGTAATCAAGTATACAATGAGCAGTTCTTC.

The chain has TRBV4-1 and TRBJ1-1; TRBD1 matches at 8 bases. The CDR3 covers 15 residues. The trim removed 2 bases at V and 5 bases at J, leaving 7 bases unmatched. Looked up from germline, CDR1 is MGHRA and CDR2 is YSYEKL. The CDR3 protein is CASSQSGQGRTEAFF. CDR3 DNA: TGCGCCAGCAGCCAATCAGGACAGGGAAGAACTGAAGCTTTCTTT.

The V call is TRBV4-2, the J call TRBJ2-5; TRBD2 matches at 15 bases. V lost 5 bases, J lost 5 bases, and 6 bases stayed unmatched. This CDR3 region has 16 residues. The germline CDR1 and CDR2 sequences are LGHNA and YNFKEQ. The CDR3 here is CASSSQGLAGGETQYF. In nucleotides, the CDR3 is TGTGCCAGCAGCTCTCAGGGACTAGCGGGAGGTGAGACCCAGTACTTC.

The CDR3 sequence: CASSQGRTYGYTF. The CDR3 DNA reads as TGTGCCAGCAGCCAGGGTCGTACCTATGGCTACACCTTC. The rearrangement joins TRBV5-4 to TRBJ1-2; D may be TRBD1 (5 bases). V lost 4 bases, J lost 4 bases, and 11 bases lay in between. There are 13 residues in the CDR3. The germline CDR1 and CDR2 sequences are SGHNT and YYREEE (reference sequence).

In nucleotides, the CDR3 is TGTGCCAGTAGTACACGGGACGACACCTCCTACGAGCAGTACTTC. This codes for CASSTRDDTSYEQYF. This chain joins TRBV19 and TRBJ2-7; D may be TRBD1 or TRBD2 (5 bases each). The CDR3 totals 15 residues. In germline, CDR1 is LNHDA, CDR2 SQIVND (reference sequence). Trimming took 4 bases from V and 0 from J, leaving 13 bases between them.

The chain couples TRBV7-9 to TRBJ2-7; D is possibly TRBD2 (5 bases). This CDR3 has 13 residues. From germline, CDR1 is SEHNR and CDR2 FQNEAQ (reference sequence). V lost 2 bases to trimming and J lost 6 bases, with 11 bases between them. CDR3 nucleotide sequence: TGTGCCAGCAGCTTACGCGGGCAGAGCGAGCAGTACTTC. Its protein is CASSLRGQSEQYF.

The rearrangement uses TRBV9 and TRBJ1-3; D is perhaps TRBD1 (6 bases). Between the trimmed V and J ends, which lost 0 bases and 2 bases, there was a span of 9 bases. Germline assignment: CDR1 SGDLS and CDR2 YYNGEE. The CDR3 contains 15 residues. The CDR3 spells CASSVGPGAGNTIYF. The CDR3 DNA reads TGTGCCAGCAGCGTAGGGCCAGGGGCTGGAAACACCATATATTTT.

The V gene is TRBV6-4, the J gene TRBJ2-3, with TRBD1 matching over 8 bases. This CDR3 is 15 amino acids long. The V and J ends lost 5 bases and 1 base, in that order; junction bases with no gene match: 5. The germline CDR1 and CDR2 sequences are MRHNA and SNTAGT. Written as DNA, the CDR3 is TGTGCCAGCAGTCCCGCAGGGGGCGGCACAGATACGCAGTATTTT. Its translation: CASSPAGGGTDTQYF.

J is TRBJ2-7 and V is TRBV5-5, with 13 nucleotides matching TRBD2. Germline trimming cut 0 bases from V and 1 base from J; bases unmatched to any gene: 4. Germline values: CDR1 SGHKS, CDR2 YYEKEE (reference sequence). The CDR3 sequence is 17 residues long. The CDR3 sequence: CASSLGLAGGKSYEQYF. For the CDR3, the DNA is TGTGCCAGCAGCTTGGGACTAGCGGGAGGAAAATCCTACGAGCAGTACTTC. The variable domain in full, completed from reference TRBV5-5 and TRBJ2-7, reads DAGVTQSPTHLIKTRGQQVTLRCSPISGHKSVSWYQQVLGQGPQFIFQYYEKEERGRGNFPDRFSARQFPNYSSELNVNALLLGDSALYLCASSLGLAGGKSYEQYFGPGTRLTVT.

The count of this clone is one. This rearrangement joins TRBV10-3 to TRBJ2-1, with 16 bases lining up with TRBD2. The germline V gene has CDR1 ENHRY and CDR2 SYGVKD. The V gene end was trimmed by 9 bases and the J gene end by 10 bases; junction bases not matched to a gene: 6. This CDR3 contains 14 residues. Here the CDR3 reads CAMGTSGRVQEQFF. The CDR3 bases are TGTGCCATGGGGACTAGCGGGAGGGTACAGGAGCAGTTCTTC.

This clone has more than one count but fewer than ten. Other DNA sequences in the sample encode the same CDR3. J is TRBJ1-3 and V is TRBV30; D unresolved. V lost 7 bases to trimming and J lost 0 bases, with 10 bases between them. This CDR3 spans 13 amino acids. Germline assignment: CDR1 GTSNPN and CDR2 SVGIG (reference sequence). In nucleotides, the CDR3 is TGTGCCTTCGGACGGGGCTCTGGAAACACCATATATTTT. Protein product: CAFGRGSGNTIYF.

The chain joins TRBV7-9 to TRBJ2-3, with 9 bases identical to TRBD1. V gave up 5 bases and J gave up 11 bases; unmatched junction bases: 5. Germline CDR1 and CDR2: SEHNR and FQNEAQ (reference sequence). The CDR3 loop spans 12 amino acids. The CDR3 protein is CASSGTGGKQYF. Written as DNA, the CDR3 is TGTGCCAGCAGCGGAACAGGGGGCAAGCAGTATTTT.

The V call is TRBV19, the J call TRBJ2-7; 7 bases are a match to TRBD2. V was pared by 5 bases and J by 5 bases, with 3 bases of the junction left unmatched. The CDR3 is made up of 12 amino acids. Germline CDR1 reads LNHDA; CDR2 reads SQIVND (reference sequence). The CDR3: CASSHGGDEQYF. The DNA of the CDR3 is TGTGCCAGTAGTCATGGGGGGGACGAGCAGTACTTC.

The genes are TRBV6-5 and TRBJ1-1, with a possible D match to TRBD1 (5 bases). V was clipped by 0 bases and J by 4 bases, with 15 bases between them. The CDR3 extends over 16 amino acids. CDR1 and CDR2 from the germline V gene are MNHEY and SVGAGI. CDR3 protein: CASSYSMRGWFTEAFF. The CDR3, as DNA: TGTGCCAGCAGTTACTCGATGAGGGGATGGTTCACTGAAGCTTTCTTT.